These T cell receptor beta chains were read from a single sample in a study of shared clonotypes between healthy human individuals. The assay was immunoSEQ multiplex PCR, and TCRdb's table has in-frame clones only and misses some. The sample shows around 980,000 clones, about four fifths of them seen only once. The sample taken for sequencing was memory CD4+ T cells from PBMCs. These receptors all come from a man younger than 35 in good health. Some clones in this sample may be carry-over from other donors' samples. CDR3s include the opening cysteine and the closing phenylalanine or tryptophan. D genes are given only for firm matches. Clone size, where shown, is once, few, many, or a class for clones that have expanded.

cdr3_aa: CASSPLGLSSTDTQYF
cdr3_nt: TGTGCCAGCAGTCCCCTGGGACTTTCTAGCACAGATACGCAGTATTTT
d_call: NA
v_call: TRBV28
j_call: TRBJ2-3
clone_size: NA

cdr3_aa: CASSRTGGVRTEAFF
cdr3_nt: TGTGCCAGCAGCCGGACAGGCGGTGTGAGGACTGAAGCTTTCTTT
d_call: TRBD1
v_call: TRBV25-1
j_call: TRBJ1-1
clone_size: NA

cdr3_aa: CATSTQGGHSYNEQFF
cdr3_nt: TGTGCCACCAGCACCCAGGGCGGGCACTCCTACAATGAGCAGTTCTTC
d_call: NA
v_call: TRBV15
j_call: TRBJ2-1
clone_size: NA

cdr3_aa: CASSAGLADPKNIQYF
cdr3_nt: TGTGCCAGTAGTGCGGGACTAGCGGATCCCAAAAACATTCAGTACTTC
d_call: TRBD2
v_call: TRBV19
j_call: TRBJ2-4
clone_size: NA

cdr3_aa: CASSATSASYEQYF
cdr3_nt: TGTGCCAGCAGCGCGACTAGCGCGTCCTACGAGCAGTACTTC
d_call: TRBD2
v_call: TRBV9
j_call: TRBJ2-7
clone_size: NA

cdr3_aa: CASSARDRGYTF
cdr3_nt: TGTGCCAGCAGCGCCCGGGACAGAGGCTACACCTTC
d_call: TRBD1
v_call: TRBV11-2
j_call: TRBJ1-2
clone_size: NA

cdr3_aa: CASSLVGTDTGELFF
cdr3_nt: TGTGCCAGCAGCTTAGTGGGGACAGACACCGGGGAGCTGTTTTTT
d_call: TRBD1
v_call: TRBV7-8
j_call: TRBJ2-2
clone_size: NA

cdr3_aa: CASTQQGLGTEAFF
cdr3_nt: TGTGCCAGTACCCAACAGGGGCTCGGGACTGAAGCTTTCTTT
d_call: TRBD1
v_call: TRBV19
j_call: TRBJ1-1
clone_size: NA

cdr3_aa: CASSGGLSTGELFF
cdr3_nt: TGTGCCAGCAGTGGGGGGCTTAGCACCGGGGAGCTGTTTTTT
d_call: NA
v_call: TRBV2
j_call: TRBJ2-2
clone_size: NA

cdr3_aa: CASSQFGQTQETQYF
cdr3_nt: TGTGCCAGCAGCCAATTTGGACAGACACAAGAGACCCAGTACTTC
d_call: NA
v_call: TRBV7-2
j_call: TRBJ2-5
clone_size: NA

cdr3_aa: CASSLDGSAYNEQFF
cdr3_nt: TGTGCCAGCAGCTTGGACGGGAGTGCCTACAATGAGCAGTTCTTC
d_call: NA
v_call: TRBV5-4
j_call: TRBJ2-1
clone_size: NA

cdr3_aa: CASSLALRQNSPLHF
cdr3_nt: TGCGCCAGCAGCTTGGCCCTTCGGCAGAATTCACCCCTCCACTTT
d_call: NA
v_call: TRBV5-1
j_call: TRBJ1-6
clone_size: NA

cdr3_aa: CASNVRRPQYF
cdr3_nt: TGTGCCAGCAACGTCAGGCGCCCCCAGTACTTC
d_call: NA
v_call: TRBV6-4
j_call: TRBJ2-5
clone_size: many

cdr3_aa: CAIGEGVYEQYF
cdr3_nt: TGTGCCATTGGGGAGGGGGTCTACGAGCAGTACTTC
d_call: NA
v_call: TRBV28
j_call: TRBJ2-7
clone_size: NA

cdr3_aa: CASSHHLGANVLTF
cdr3_nt: TGTGCCAGCAGCCACCACTTAGGGGCCAACGTCCTGACTTTC
d_call: NA
v_call: TRBV13
j_call: TRBJ2-6
clone_size: NA

cdr3_aa: CASSLARLTTDTQYF
cdr3_nt: TGTGCCAGCAGCTTAGCGCGCCTCACCACAGATACGCAGTATTTT
d_call: NA
v_call: TRBV7-8
j_call: TRBJ2-3
clone_size: NA

cdr3_aa: CSARGLETQYF
cdr3_nt: TGCAGTGCTAGAGGGTTGGAGACCCAGTACTTC
d_call: NA
v_call: TRBV20-1
j_call: TRBJ2-5
clone_size: once

cdr3_aa: CASRRVDTEAFF
cdr3_nt: TGTGCCAGCAGAAGGGTGGACACTGAAGCTTTCTTT
d_call: NA
v_call: TRBV28
j_call: TRBJ1-1
clone_size: many

cdr3_aa: CASSPGLTGSQPQHF
cdr3_nt: TGTGCCAGCTCACCGGGGTTGACAGGGAGTCAGCCCCAGCATTTT
d_call: TRBD1
v_call: TRBV18
j_call: TRBJ1-5
clone_size: NA

cdr3_aa: CASAKSWGDYGYTF
cdr3_nt: TGTGCCAGCGCCAAAAGCTGGGGGGACTATGGCTACACCTTC
d_call: NA
v_call: TRBV6-5
j_call: TRBJ1-2
clone_size: NA

cdr3_aa: CASSPGTISEQFF
cdr3_nt: TGTGCCAGCAGCCCTGGGACTATTAGTGAGCAGTTCTTC
d_call: TRBD2
v_call: TRBV11-3
j_call: TRBJ2-1
clone_size: NA

cdr3_aa: CAISDGQAQHFVYTF
cdr3_nt: TGTGCCATCAGTGACGGACAAGCCCAGCATTTCGTCTACACCTTC
d_call: NA
v_call: TRBV10-3
j_call: TRBJ1-2
clone_size: many

cdr3_aa: CSVSRVGQETQYF
cdr3_nt: TGCAGCGTTTCCAGGGTGGGCCAAGAGACCCAGTACTTC
d_call: NA
v_call: TRBV29-1
j_call: TRBJ2-5
clone_size: NA

cdr3_aa: CASSFFDGAGTEAFF
cdr3_nt: TGTGCCAGCAGTTTCTTCGACGGGGCCGGGACTGAAGCTTTCTTT
d_call: NA
v_call: TRBV28
j_call: TRBJ1-1
clone_size: many

cdr3_aa: CAWSVQRGISYEQYF
cdr3_nt: TGTGCCTGGAGTGTACAGCGGGGGATCTCCTACGAGCAGTACTTC
d_call: TRBD2
v_call: TRBV30
j_call: TRBJ2-7
clone_size: NA

cdr3_aa: CASSLELGSNQPQHF
cdr3_nt: TGCGCCAGCAGCTTGGAATTAGGTAGCAATCAGCCCCAGCATTTT
d_call: NA
v_call: TRBV5-1
j_call: TRBJ1-5
clone_size: NA

cdr3_aa: CASSSRGRFSYNEQFF
cdr3_nt: TGTGCCAGCAGCTCCCGAGGGCGCTTCAGCTACAATGAGCAGTTCTTC
d_call: NA
v_call: TRBV7-2
j_call: TRBJ2-1
clone_size: few

cdr3_aa: CATTGGPYEQYF
cdr3_nt: TGTGCCACGACAGGGGGCCCCTACGAGCAGTACTTC
d_call: TRBD1
v_call: TRBV28
j_call: TRBJ2-7
clone_size: NA

cdr3_aa: CASSFVRDRRHEQYF
cdr3_nt: TGTGCCAGCAGCTTCGTCCGGGACAGGCGCCACGAGCAGTACTTC
d_call: TRBD1
v_call: TRBV7-9
j_call: TRBJ2-7
clone_size: once

cdr3_aa: CASTTGGGYNEQFF
cdr3_nt: TGTGCCAGCACCACCGGGGGGGGCTACAATGAGCAGTTCTTC
d_call: TRBD2
v_call: TRBV27
j_call: TRBJ2-1
clone_size: NA

cdr3_aa: CASSPPDRLITYEQYF
cdr3_nt: TGTGCCAGCAGTCCCCCGGACAGGCTGATCACCTACGAGCAGTACTTC
d_call: TRBD1
v_call: TRBV28
j_call: TRBJ2-7
clone_size: NA

cdr3_aa: CASSVAVTGGNTEAFF
cdr3_nt: TGTGCCAGCAGCGTTGCCGTGACTGGAGGGAACACTGAAGCTTTCTTT
d_call: NA
v_call: TRBV9
j_call: TRBJ1-1
clone_size: NA

cdr3_aa: CASSPLSGPLTEAFF
cdr3_nt: TGTGCCAGCAGCCCCCTGTCCGGGCCGTTGACTGAAGCTTTCTTT
d_call: NA
v_call: TRBV7-7
j_call: TRBJ1-1
clone_size: NA

cdr3_aa: CASRQAGGWRETQYF
cdr3_nt: TGTGCCAGCAGACAAGCGGGAGGGTGGCGGGAGACCCAGTACTTC
d_call: TRBD2
v_call: TRBV6-1
j_call: TRBJ2-5
clone_size: NA

cdr3_aa: CASSPREGANVLTF
cdr3_nt: TGTGCCAGCAGCCCCAGGGAAGGGGCCAACGTCCTGACTTTC
d_call: NA
v_call: TRBV5-4
j_call: TRBJ2-6
clone_size: NA

cdr3_aa: CASSSGYGYTF
cdr3_nt: TGTGCCAGCAGTTCGGGTTATGGCTACACCTTC
d_call: NA
v_call: TRBV28
j_call: TRBJ1-2
clone_size: NA

cdr3_aa: CASSQGSSVSGNTIYF
cdr3_nt: TGCGCCAGCAGCCAAGGGTCATCGGTCTCTGGAAACACCATATATTTT
d_call: NA
v_call: TRBV4-1
j_call: TRBJ1-3
clone_size: NA

cdr3_aa: CASTWGSGPNSGANVLTF
cdr3_nt: TGTGCCAGCACCTGGGGTAGCGGGCCGAACTCTGGGGCCAACGTCCTGACTTTC
d_call: TRBD2
v_call: TRBV9
j_call: TRBJ2-6
clone_size: NA

cdr3_aa: CASSARGGAANEKLFF
cdr3_nt: TGTGCCAGCAGCGCCCGGGGGGGAGCTGCTAATGAAAAACTGTTTTTT
d_call: NA
v_call: TRBV7-6
j_call: TRBJ1-4
clone_size: NA

cdr3_aa: CASSLTPPGEQYF
cdr3_nt: TGTGCCAGCAGTCTTACCCCCCCGGGGGAGCAGTACTTC
d_call: NA
v_call: TRBV7-9
j_call: TRBJ2-5
clone_size: NA

cdr3_aa: CASRDSRNYGYTF
cdr3_nt: TGTGCCAGCAGGGACAGTCGGAACTATGGCTACACCTTC
d_call: NA
v_call: TRBV5-4
j_call: TRBJ1-2
clone_size: NA